These T cell receptor beta chains were read from a single sample in a study of neurological immune-mediated disorders. TCRdb reprocessed the 5' RACE reads via MiXCR and lists one record per CDR3 protein. This sample has 17,000 or so distinct CDR3 sequences, with 2.6% found just once. Source material: PBMCs. Receptors originate from a woman in her late teens or twenties with multiple sclerosis. CDR3s include the opening cysteine and the closing phenylalanine or tryptophan. The D gene is left open where the match is weak. Size is stated as once, few, many or a size class.

clone size: many; V gene: TRBV2; J gene: TRBJ2-1; D gene: TRBD2; CDR3 protein: CASKRGTNNEQFF; CDR3 DNA: TGTGCCAGCAAGCGGGGTACAAACAATGAGCAGTTCTTC
clone size: many; V gene: TRBV7-2; J gene: TRBJ1-1; D gene: .; CDR3 protein: CASSLHQGNTEAFF; CDR3 DNA: TGTGCCAGCAGCTTACATCAGGGGAACACTGAAGCTTTCTTT
clone size: many; V gene: TRBV20-1; J gene: TRBJ2-5; D gene: .; CDR3 protein: CSARRDRETQYF; CDR3 DNA: TGCAGTGCTAGAAGGGATCGAGAGACCCAGTACTTC
clone size: many; V gene: TRBV12-3/TRBV12-4; J gene: TRBJ1-1; D gene: .; CDR3 protein: CASSLTGRTEAFF; CDR3 DNA: TGTGCCAGCAGTTTAACGGGTCGGACTGAAGCTTTCTTT
clone size: many; V gene: TRBV5-6; J gene: TRBJ2-5; D gene: TRBD1; CDR3 protein: CASSSVGDRVETQYF; CDR3 DNA: TGTGCCAGCAGCTCGGTCGGGGACAGGGTAGAGACCCAGTACTTC
clone size: many; V gene: TRBV2; J gene: TRBJ1-3; D gene: .; CDR3 protein: CASRKDTSGNTIYF; CDR3 DNA: TGTGCCAGCAGGAAGGACACTTCGGGAAACACCATATATTTT
clone size: many; V gene: TRBV7-8; J gene: TRBJ2-1; D gene: .; CDR3 protein: CASSLGQYNEQFF; CDR3 DNA: TGTGCCAGCAGCTTAGGACAGTACAATGAGCAGTTCTTC
clone size: many; V gene: TRBV3-1; J gene: TRBJ1-4; D gene: .; CDR3 protein: CASSHAPLTSGRNEKLFF; CDR3 DNA: TGTGCCAGCAGCCATGCCCCGTTAACCTCGGGAAGAAATGAAAAACTGTTTTTT
clone size: many; V gene: TRBV10-3; J gene: TRBJ2-5; D gene: .; CDR3 protein: CAISAGRAGSETQYF; CDR3 DNA: TGTGCCATCAGTGCAGGTCGGGCGGGGTCGGAGACCCAGTACTTC
clone size: many; V gene: TRBV12-3/TRBV12-4; J gene: TRBJ2-2; D gene: TRBD1; CDR3 protein: CASSPYRGGTGELFF; CDR3 DNA: TGTGCCAGCAGTCCTTACAGGGGTGGGACCGGGGAGCTGTTTTTT
clone size: many; V gene: TRBV28; J gene: TRBJ1-2; D gene: .; CDR3 protein: CASSLGRGNYGYTF; CDR3 DNA: TGTGCCAGCAGTTTAGGCAGGGGCAACTATGGCTACACCTTC
clone size: many; V gene: TRBV7-8; J gene: TRBJ1-6; D gene: .; CDR3 protein: CASSLGAQLTVWSPLHF; CDR3 DNA: TGTGCCAGCAGCTTAGGTGCCCAACTCACGGTATGGTCACCCCTCCACTTT
clone size: many; V gene: TRBV27; J gene: TRBJ1-4; D gene: TRBD1; CDR3 protein: CASSPTGTGVEKLFF; CDR3 DNA: TGTGCCAGCAGTCCCACCGGGACAGGCGTTGAAAAACTGTTTTTT
clone size: many; V gene: TRBV20-1; J gene: TRBJ1-2; D gene: .; CDR3 protein: CSARVSLTVGGYTF; CDR3 DNA: TGCAGTGCTAGAGTATCCCTGACAGTCGGCGGCTACACCTTC
clone size: many; V gene: TRBV12-3/TRBV12-4; J gene: TRBJ2-2; D gene: TRBD2; CDR3 protein: CASRQLAGGRNTGELFF; CDR3 DNA: TGTGCCAGCAGACAACTAGCGGGAGGCCGTAACACCGGGGAGCTGTTTTTT
clone size: many; V gene: TRBV28; J gene: TRBJ1-2; D gene: .; CDR3 protein: CASSFLNYGYTF; CDR3 DNA: TGTGCCAGCAGTTTCCTTAACTATGGCTACACCTTC
clone size: many; V gene: TRBV12-3/TRBV12-4; J gene: TRBJ2-3; D gene: .; CDR3 protein: CASIGADTQYF; CDR3 DNA: TGTGCCAGCATTGGGGCAGATACGCAGTATTTT
clone size: many; V gene: TRBV20-1; J gene: TRBJ1-2; D gene: .; CDR3 protein: CSAPGQTTNYGYTF; CDR3 DNA: TGCAGTGCCCCGGGGCAGACTACTAACTATGGCTACACCTTC
clone size: many; V gene: TRBV20-1; J gene: TRBJ2-7; D gene: .; CDR3 protein: CSARDWRAGYEQYF; CDR3 DNA: TGCAGTGCTAGAGATTGGCGGGCTGGCTACGAGCAGTACTTC